This TCR beta chain was observed in a study of shared clonotypes between healthy human individuals. About the research overall: Each donor had three CD4 naive, three CD4 memory, two CD8 naive and one CD8 memory plate.

Study-wide results and limits: Even with large depth, rarefaction showed that sorted-subset sequencing was incomplete.

Germline values: CDR1 WSHSY, CDR2 SAAADI. There are 13 residues in the CDR3. V shed 7 bases and J shed 2 bases, with 12 bases lying between them. At a deep level, the assay was run. Sequenced by immunoSEQ multiplex PCR; TCRdb stores in-frame clones only, minus some. Among 2 million to 3 million clones listed, more than 85% were seen once. A word on this clone: Its antigen remains unidentified.

The rearrangement uses TRBV10-2 and TRBJ2-7; weak D call: TRBD2 (6 bases). The clonotype comes from a man younger than 30 in good health. Some clones in this sample may be carry-over from other donors' samples. The sample taken for sequencing was naive CD4+ T cells from PBMCs. Indicated subset: CD45RA+ positively selected. The CDR3 loop reads CASTSGSTYEQYF. Here the CDR3 DNA reads TGCGCCAGCACGTCCGGGAGTACCTACGAGCAGTACTTC.